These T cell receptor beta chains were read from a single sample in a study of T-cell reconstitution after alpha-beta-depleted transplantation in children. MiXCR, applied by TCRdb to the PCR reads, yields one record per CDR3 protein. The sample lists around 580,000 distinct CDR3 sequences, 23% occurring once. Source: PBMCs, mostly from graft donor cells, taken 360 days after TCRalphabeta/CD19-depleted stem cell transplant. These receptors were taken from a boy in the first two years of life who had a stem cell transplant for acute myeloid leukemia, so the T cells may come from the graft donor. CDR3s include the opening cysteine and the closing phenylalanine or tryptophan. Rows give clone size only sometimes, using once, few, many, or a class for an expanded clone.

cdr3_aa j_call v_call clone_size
CASSIRTVLGERGEHEQFF TRBJ2-1 TRBV11-1 few
CASSLDFTGTRHF TRBJ1-3 TRBV5-1 -
CASKHMTSGNNEQFF TRBJ2-1 TRBV6-1 many
CASSLTGVEETQYF TRBJ2-5 TRBV5-1 many
CSARDHRDRGLTDTQYF TRBJ2-3 TRBV20-1 -
CASSSIPGIHNSPLHF TRBJ1-6 TRBV6-5 many
CSASIPGGAEQYF TRBJ2-7 TRBV20-1 -
CASSQALAKNIQYF TRBJ2-4 TRBV4-3 many
CASSFFRYTEAFF TRBJ1-1 TRBV12-3/TRBV12-4 -
CASSSPTGLTAYEQYF TRBJ2-7 TRBV5-6 few
CASETGTSRNEQFF TRBJ2-1 TRBV5-1 -
CASRGGYFGAGDTEAFF TRBJ1-1 TRBV21-1 -
CASSEWAAETQYF TRBJ2-5 TRBV25-1 -
CASSPFKGTHNEQFF TRBJ2-1 TRBV7-9 many
CSARGQGGYEKLFF TRBJ1-4 TRBV20-1 few
CASSYAWGTEQYF TRBJ2-7 TRBV6-5 many
CASRNAGVGNQPQHF TRBJ1-5 TRBV28 -